Sequencing of this T cell receptor beta chain was carried out in a study of cytomegalovirus exposure and HLA in healthy donors. 60 Vbeta and 13 Jbeta primers were used in PCR. Produced via immunoSEQ multiplex PCR; TCRdb's table is partial and in-frame only. The data contain around 120,000 clones, about 73% of them singletons. General observations from the study: There were some V segments, including TRBV6-2 and TRBV6-3, excluded as indistinguishable. A later analysis linked a missense DCLRE1C variant to TCR beta V- and J-gene trimming. The dataset shows that most TCR sequences were rare, while some public TCRs occurred in many donors.

As regards this clone: As yet, its antigen is unknown.

J gave up 1 base and V 3 bases, and 3 bases lay outside the gene matches. Germline values: CDR1 SGDLS, CDR2 YYNGEE. The CDR3 covers 16 residues. The chain joins TRBV9 to TRBJ2-1; 11 nucleotides match TRBD2. The sequence was obtained from a woman in her thirties or forties in good health and CMV-seronegative. Sequenced: PBMCs. The CDR3 DNA reads as TGTGCCAGCAGCGGTCTAGCGGGAGGTTCCTACAATGAGCAGTTCTTC. It specifies CASSGLAGGSYNEQFF.